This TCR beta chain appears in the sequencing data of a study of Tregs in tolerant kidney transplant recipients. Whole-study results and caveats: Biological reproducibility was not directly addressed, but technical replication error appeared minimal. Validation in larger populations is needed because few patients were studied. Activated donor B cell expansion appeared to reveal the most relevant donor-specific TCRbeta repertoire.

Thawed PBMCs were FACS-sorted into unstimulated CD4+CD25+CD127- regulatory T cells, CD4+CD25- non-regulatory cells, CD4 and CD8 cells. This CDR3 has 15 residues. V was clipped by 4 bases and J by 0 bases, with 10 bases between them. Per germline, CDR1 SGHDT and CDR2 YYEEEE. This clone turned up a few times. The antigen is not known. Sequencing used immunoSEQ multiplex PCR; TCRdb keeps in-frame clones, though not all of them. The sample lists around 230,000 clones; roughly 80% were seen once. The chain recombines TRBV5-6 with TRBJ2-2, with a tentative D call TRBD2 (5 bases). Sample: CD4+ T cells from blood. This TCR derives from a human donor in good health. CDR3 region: CASSLPAANTGELFF. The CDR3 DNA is TGTGCCAGCAGCCTGCCAGCGGCGAACACCGGGGAGCTGTTTTTT.